These 18 T cell receptor beta chains were sequenced from one sample in a study of glioma-infiltrating T cells. Amplification of TCR alpha and beta CDR3 regions from RNA used iRepertoire nested multiplex PCR. TCRdb analysed the multiplex PCR reads with MiXCR anew, one entry per CDR3 protein. The sample shows tens of thousands of distinct CDR3 sequences, 20% to 25% of them seen only once. The specimen sequenced was glioma tissue, nonneoplastic brain tissue, or PBMCs (not recorded which). The receptors were sampled from a human donor with low-grade glioma or glioblastoma, undergoing nonglioma brain surgery, or in good health (not recorded which).

This clonotype was seen many times. The chain carries TRBV3-1 and TRBJ2-1, with 11 bases matching TRBD2. V lost 8 bases, J lost 0 bases, and 3 bases stayed unmatched. Germline CDR1 LGHDT, CDR2 YNNKEL (reference sequence). The CDR3 spans 15 residues. CDR3 in DNA: TGTGCCAGCCGCGGACTAGCGGGCTCCTACAATGAGCAGTTCTTC. It is translated as CASRGLAGSYNEQFF.

The chain recombines TRBV5-1 with TRBJ2-6; D is unresolved. This CDR3 has 15 amino acids. Trimming pared 1 base from V and 2 bases from J, leaving 7 bases between. CDR1 and CDR2 (germline): SGHRS, YFSETQ. The CDR3: CASSLRPAGANVLTF. In DNA, the CDR3 is TGCGCCAGCAGCTTGAGACCCGCTGGGGCCAACGTCCTGACTTTC.

This clonotype was recorded at least ten times. The chain has TRBV20-1 and TRBJ1-5; 9 bases are a match to TRBD1. This CDR3 has 15 amino acids. The V and J ends lost 5 bases and 1 base, in that order; junction bases with no gene match: 6. The V gene's germline CDR1 is DFQATT and CDR2 SNEGSKA (reference sequence). The DNA for the CDR3 is TGCAGTGCTTGGGACAGGGATAGAAGCAATCAGCCCCAGCATTTT. Its translation is CSAWDRDRSNQPQHF.

This clonotype was seen a handful of times. The chain combines TRBV19 with TRBJ1-6, with TRBD1 as a possible D gene (5 bases). CDR3 length: 14 amino acids. Trimming cost V 10 bases and J 7 bases, with 17 bases left between them. Germline CDR1 reads LNHDA; CDR2 reads SQIVND (reference sequence). The CDR3 DNA follows: TGTGCCACTTCCCGGCCGGGACGAAATTCACCCCTCCACTTT. Its protein is CATSRPGRNSPLHF.

This clonotype showed up many times. The chain recombines TRBV18 with TRBJ2-3; no clear D gene. V lost 1 base to trimming and J lost 6 bases, with 14 bases between them. CDR1 and CDR2 from the germline V gene are KGHSH and LQKENI. The CDR3 consists of 15 residues. Here the CDR3 reads CASSPLSWEFDTQYF. DNA of the CDR3: TGTGCCAGCTCACCACTGTCCTGGGAATTTGATACGCAGTATTTT.

Only one count was recorded for this clonotype. CDR3 sequence (DNA): TGTGCCACCAGCAGAGATCCGGGACGGGGGGAGGCCCGGTACTTC. It yields the protein CATSRDPGRGEARYF. V usage is TRBV15 and J usage is TRBJ2-5; 7 bases align to TRBD2. There are 15 residues in the CDR3. Germline-derived CDR1 and CDR2 are LNHNV and YYDKDF (reference sequence). V dropped 0 bases and J dropped 13; count of bases not matched to a gene: 14.

Turning to this clonotype: A read error may explain this, as a much larger clone is one base away. The genes are TRBV18 and TRBJ2-3; D perhaps matches TRBD1 (5 bases). This CDR3 comprises 13 residues. Per germline, CDR1 KGHSH and CDR2 LQKENI. Here the CDR3 reads CASSPKGTGTQYF. In DNA form, the CDR3 reads TGTGCCAGCTCACCAAAGGGCACAGGTACGCAGTATTTT.

This clonotype was counted only a few times. The chain employs TRBV11-2 and TRBJ2-3, with 9 bases matching TRBD2. CDR3 length: 16 residues. With V trimmed by 2 bases and J by 4 bases, 7 bases remained unmatched. Germline loops: CDR1 SGHAT, CDR2 FQNNGV. CDR3 sequence: CASSLNAGGTADTQYF. CDR3 DNA sequence: TGTGCCAGCAGCTTAAATGCGGGAGGGACTGCAGATACGCAGTATTTT.

About this clonotype: A much larger clonotype is one base distant, so this may be a read error. The gene calls are TRBV6-9 and TRBJ2-3, with no clear D. This CDR3 has 16 residues. Germline lookup yields CDR1 MNHGY and CDR2 SVAAGI. Trimming shortened V by 3 bases and J by 2 bases, and 15 bases separated the two germline ends. The CDR3: CASSYGPRIITDTQYF. In DNA form, the CDR3 reads TGTGCCAGCAGTTACGGTCCGAGAATTATCACAGATACGCAGTATTTT.

This clonotype was seen many times. This chain uses TRBV20-1 with TRBJ2-7; TRBD2 matches at 14 bases. This CDR3 comprises 16 residues. Germline V gene sequence: CDR1 DFQATT, CDR2 SNEGSKA (reference sequence). Trimming at V came to 0 bases and at J to 6 bases, leaving 7 bases not matched to a gene. This chain's CDR3 is CSARDKWTSGRSEQYF. In nucleotides, the CDR3 is TGCAGTGCTAGAGATAAGTGGACTAGCGGGAGGAGCGAGCAGTACTTC.

This clonotype was observed at least ten times. This rearrangement joins TRBV6-1 to TRBJ2-3; TRBD1 might be the D (6 bases). The CDR3 spans 14 residues. Germline assignment: CDR1 MNHNS and CDR2 SASEGT. The V end was cut by 8 bases, the J end by 8 bases, with 20 bases between. CDR3 in amino acids: CASEGVASSGTQYF. The CDR3 DNA reads TGTGCCAGCGAGGGGGTGGCGTCGTCGGGTACGCAGTATTTT.

In the case of this clonotype: Germline is not matched at one junction end, which may reflect a read error. This chain links TRBV29-1 with TRBJ1-1; tentative D call: TRBD1 (5 bases). The CDR3 extends over 14 amino acids. Germline CDR1 reads SQVTM; CDR2 reads ANQGSEA. CDR3 region: CSVEDWGKSAEASF. Here the CDR3 DNA reads TGCAGCGTTGAAGATTGGGGGAAGTCGGCTGAAGCTTCCTTT. Filled out from reference TRBV29-1 and TRBJ1-1, the complete variable domain reads SAVISQKPSRDICQRGTSLTIQCQVDSQVTMMFWYRQQPGQSLTLIATANQGSEATYESGFVIDKFPISRPNLTFSTLTVSNMSPEDSSIYLCSVEDWGKSAEASFGQGTRLTVV.

A few counts support this clonotype. The chain has TRBV19 and TRBJ2-1; TRBD2 might be the D (5 bases). Looked up from germline, CDR1 is LNHDA and CDR2 is SQIVND (reference sequence). V dropped 7 bases and J dropped 5 bases, with 15 bases sitting between them. This CDR3 is 14 amino acids long. The CDR3 DNA reads as TGTGCCAGTAAGAGGGAGCTAGGGCACAATGAGCAGTTCTTC. It specifies CASKRELGHNEQFF.

This clonotype has ten or more counts. This sequence joins TRBV6-1 and TRBJ1-1; D gene unclear. Germline CDR1 reads MNHNS; CDR2 reads SASEGT. The CDR3 runs to 13 residues. The ends were cut back, 6 bases at V and 1 base at J, with 9 bases in the middle. CDR3: CASRKDGNTEAFF. CDR3 bases: TGTGCCAGCAGAAAAGACGGGAACACTGAAGCTTTCTTT.

The chain combines TRBV3-1 with TRBJ1-1; D possibly corresponds to TRBD1 (6 bases). The CDR3 has 16 residues. Trimming took off 4 bases at V and 4 bases at J, with 19 bases between the two ends. CDR1 and CDR2 (germline): LGHDT, YNNKEL (reference sequence). CDR3 amino acids: CASSRGGGGPGTEAFF. The CDR3 DNA follows: TGTGCCAGCAGCCGAGGAGGTGGGGGGCCTGGCACTGAAGCTTTCTTT. Looking up the rest from reference TRBV3-1 and TRBJ1-1 gives the full variable domain: DTAVSQTPKYLVTQMGNDKSIKCEQNLGHDTMYWYKQDSKKFLKIMFSYNNKELIINETVPNRFSPKSPDKAHLNLHINSLELGDSAVYFCASSRGGGGPGTEAFFGQGTRLTVV.

This chain connects TRBV5-1 to TRBJ2-1, with D perhaps matching TRBD2 (7 bases). Germline assignment: CDR1 SGHRS and CDR2 YFSETQ. Trimming stripped 6 bases from V and 5 bases from J, with 24 bases between. The CDR3 extends over 17 amino acids. CDR3 in amino acids: CASNPLKKGGLNNEQFF. The CDR3 nucleotides read TGCGCCAGCAACCCTTTAAAGAAGGGGGGGCTGAACAATGAGCAGTTCTTC.

The genes are TRBV29-1 and TRBJ1-2; unclear D gene. CDR3 length: 12 amino acids. Germline CDR1 and CDR2: SQVTM and ANQGSEA. Deletions cut 7 bases from V and 9 bases from J, with 18 bases between. The CDR3 DNA reads as TGCAGCGCCGAGGGTGCGGGTAAGAGCTACACCTTC. This translates into CSAEGAGKSYTF.

The chain couples TRBV15 to TRBJ2-2; D remains ambiguous. The CDR3 is made up of 14 amino acids. V was clipped by 2 bases and J by 6 bases, with 10 bases between them. Germline V gene sequence: CDR1 LNHNV, CDR2 YYDKDF (reference sequence). CDR3 nucleotides: TGTGCCACCAGCAGAAAGATCCACCCCGGGGAGCTGTTTTTT. Amino acid sequence: CATSRKIHPGELFF.